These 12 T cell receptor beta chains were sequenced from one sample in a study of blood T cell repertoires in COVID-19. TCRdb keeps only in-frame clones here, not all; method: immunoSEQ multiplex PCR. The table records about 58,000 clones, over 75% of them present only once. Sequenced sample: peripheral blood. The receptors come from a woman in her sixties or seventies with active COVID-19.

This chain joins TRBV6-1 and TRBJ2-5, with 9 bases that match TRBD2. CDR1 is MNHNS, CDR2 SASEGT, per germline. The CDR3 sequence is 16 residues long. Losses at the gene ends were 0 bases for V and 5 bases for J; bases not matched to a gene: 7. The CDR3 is CASSEASGGRGETQYF. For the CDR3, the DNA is TGTGCCAGCAGTGAAGCGAGCGGGGGGAGGGGGGAGACCCAGTACTTC.

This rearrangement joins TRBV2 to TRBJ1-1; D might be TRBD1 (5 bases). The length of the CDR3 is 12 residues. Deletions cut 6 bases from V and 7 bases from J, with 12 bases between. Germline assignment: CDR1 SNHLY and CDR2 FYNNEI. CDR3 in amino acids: CASSPRRGEAFF. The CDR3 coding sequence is TGTGCCAGCAGCCCCCGAAGGGGTGAAGCTTTCTTT.

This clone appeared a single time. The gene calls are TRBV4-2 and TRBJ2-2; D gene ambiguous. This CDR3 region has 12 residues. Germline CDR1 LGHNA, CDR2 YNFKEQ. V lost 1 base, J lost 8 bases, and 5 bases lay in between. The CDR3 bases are TGTGCCAGCAGCCAAGCTACGGGGGAGCTGTTTTTT. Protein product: CASSQATGELFF.

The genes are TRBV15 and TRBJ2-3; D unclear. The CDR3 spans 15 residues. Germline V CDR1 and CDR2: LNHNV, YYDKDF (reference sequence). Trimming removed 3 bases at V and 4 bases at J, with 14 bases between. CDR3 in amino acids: CATSRRPGEADTQYF. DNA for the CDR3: TGTGCCACCAGCAGGCGCCCCGGCGAGGCAGATACGCAGTATTTT.

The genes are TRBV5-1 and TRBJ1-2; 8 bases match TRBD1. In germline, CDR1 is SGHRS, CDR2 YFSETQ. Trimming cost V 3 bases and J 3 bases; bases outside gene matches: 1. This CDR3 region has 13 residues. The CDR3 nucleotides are TGCGCCAGCAGCTCGGGACAGGACTATGGCTACACCTTC. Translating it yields CASSSGQDYGYTF.

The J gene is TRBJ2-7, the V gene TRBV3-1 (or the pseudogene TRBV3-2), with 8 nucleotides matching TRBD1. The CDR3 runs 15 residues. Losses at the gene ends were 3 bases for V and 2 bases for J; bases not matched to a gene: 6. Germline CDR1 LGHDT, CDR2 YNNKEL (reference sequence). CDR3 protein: CASSHRGQATYEQYF. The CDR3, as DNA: TGTGCCAGCAGCCACCGGGGACAGGCCACCTACGAGCAGTACTTC.

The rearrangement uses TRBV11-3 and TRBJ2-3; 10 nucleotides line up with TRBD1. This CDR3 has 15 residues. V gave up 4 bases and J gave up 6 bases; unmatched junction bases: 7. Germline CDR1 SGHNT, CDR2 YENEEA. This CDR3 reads CASSSRTGGEDTQYF. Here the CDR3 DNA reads TGTGCCAGCAGCTCGAGGACAGGGGGTGAGGATACGCAGTATTTT.

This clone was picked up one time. CDR3 DNA sequence: TGTGCCAGCAGCCCACCCCGGGGGACAGGCATGAGGAATGAGCAGTTCTTC. As protein: CASSPPRGTGMRNEQFF. The J gene is TRBJ2-1, the V gene TRBV3-1 (or the pseudogene TRBV3-2); 8 bases align to TRBD1. CDR3 length: 17 amino acids. Germline V gene sequence: CDR1 LGHDT, CDR2 YNNKEL (reference sequence). With 4 bases clipped from V and 7 bases from J, the junction kept 15 bases outside the gene matches.

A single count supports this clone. Here the CDR3 DNA reads TGTGCCAGCAGTTACTCGAACCAGGGGAGTGAAAAACTGTTTTTT. Protein: CASSYSNQGSEKLFF. The V gene is TRBV6-5, the J gene TRBJ1-4, with a possible D match to TRBD1 (6 bases). The V end lost 0 bases, the J end lost 7 bases, and 12 bases lay between the germline ends. In germline, CDR1 is MNHEY, CDR2 SVGAGI. CDR3 length: 15 residues.

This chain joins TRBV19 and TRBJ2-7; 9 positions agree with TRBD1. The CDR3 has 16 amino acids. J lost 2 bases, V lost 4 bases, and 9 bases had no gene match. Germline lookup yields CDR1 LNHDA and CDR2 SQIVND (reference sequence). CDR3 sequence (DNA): TGTGCCAGTAGTAGTCCTCGGGACAGGGTTACCTACGAGCAGTACTTC. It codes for CASSSPRDRVTYEQYF. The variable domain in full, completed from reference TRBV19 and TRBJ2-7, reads DGGITQSPKYLFRKEGQNVTLSCEQNLNHDAMYWYRQDPGQGLRLIYYSQIVNDFQKGDIAEGYSVSREKKESFPLTVTSAQKNPTAFYLCASSSPRDRVTYEQYFGPGTRLTVT.

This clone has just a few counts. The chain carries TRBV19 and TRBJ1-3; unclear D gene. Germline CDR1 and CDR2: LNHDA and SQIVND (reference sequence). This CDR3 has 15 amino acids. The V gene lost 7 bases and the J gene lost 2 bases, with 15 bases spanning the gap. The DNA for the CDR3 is TGTGCCAGTACCCGAGTGTCGGGTACTGGAAACACCATATATTTT. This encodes CASTRVSGTGNTIYF.

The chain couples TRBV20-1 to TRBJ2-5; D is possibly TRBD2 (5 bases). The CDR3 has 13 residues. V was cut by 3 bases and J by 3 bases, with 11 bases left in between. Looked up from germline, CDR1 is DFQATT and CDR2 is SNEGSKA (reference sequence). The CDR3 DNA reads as TGCAGTGCTAGTCCGGACTCAAAAGAGACCCAGTACTTC. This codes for CSASPDSKETQYF.